This TCR beta chain derives from a study of spatial heterogeneity in lung cancer. TCRdb processed the 5' RACE reads anew with MiXCR; each CDR3 protein has one entry. The sample includes 20,000 to 25,000 distinct CDR3 sequences, about 4.9% of them seen just once. Per germline, CDR1 DFQATT and CDR2 SNEGSKA (reference sequence). This CDR3 contains 14 residues. V dropped 0 bases and J dropped 2 bases, with 10 bases sitting between them. Findings and limits, study-wide: Tumoral mutation counts were tracked by counts of expanded intratumoral alpha and beta TCRs.

The sample holds a few counts of this clonotype. The antigen is unknown. The time point here: sample taken at primary tumor resection. Without sorting, whole RNA was sequenced from tumor, nontumor lung or frozen PBMC. This chain links TRBV20-1 with TRBJ1-2; D is unclear. This clonotype originated in a male donor with early-stage non-small cell lung cancer. The sequencing used lung tumor tissue, collected at surgery. The CDR3 here is CSAREPVSNYGYTF. DNA for the CDR3: TGCAGTGCTAGAGAACCTGTCTCGAACTATGGCTACACCTTC.